The subject of this entry is one T cell receptor beta chain. These data are taken from a study of shared clonotypes between healthy human individuals. Measured with immunoSEQ multiplex PCR; TCRdb has only the in-frame clones, and not every one. Here the sample spans approximately 2.5 million clones, 80% to 95% being singletons. V lost 2 bases and J 2 bases, leaving 11 bases between the germline ends. CDR1 SGHAT and CDR2 FQNNGV come from the germline V gene. The length of the CDR3 is 15 residues. This receptor was obtained from a man aged 18 to 30 in good health. Some clones in this sample may be carry-over from other donors' samples. Input material: naive CD4+ T cells from PBMCs. The subset is: CD45RA+ positively selected. The gene calls are TRBV11-2 and TRBJ2-3; D is possibly TRBD2 (6 bases). The CDR3 DNA sequence: TGTGCCAGCAGCTTAACGCAACTAGCCACAGATACGCAGTATTTT. It encodes CASSLTQLATDTQYF.